This TCR beta chain was recorded in a study of cytotoxic CD8 clonotypes in ibrutinib-treated CLL. Study-wide background: Median treatment time before response sampling was 12 months, range 6 to 36.

The planned depth of sequencing spanned 1 in 200,000 to 1 in 1 million T cells. TCRdb's copy holds only in-frame clones and misses some; the assay was immunoSEQ multiplex PCR. The repertoire has 49,000 or so clones, around half of them found once; the top ten carry 32%. The sequence was collected from a human donor with chronic lymphocytic leukemia. The specimen was PBMCs, collected after 12 months of ibrutinib treatment.

The DNA of the CDR3 is TGTGCCAGCAGCCCCGGGTCGTACCAAGAGACCCAGTACTTC. Translated, it gives CASSPGSYQETQYF. The V and J genes are TRBV11-1 and TRBJ2-5; D not resolved. CDR3 length: 14 residues. The germline V gene encodes CDR1 SGHAT and CDR2 FQDESV (reference sequence). Trimming left V 5 bases short and J 0 bases short, with 10 bases between.